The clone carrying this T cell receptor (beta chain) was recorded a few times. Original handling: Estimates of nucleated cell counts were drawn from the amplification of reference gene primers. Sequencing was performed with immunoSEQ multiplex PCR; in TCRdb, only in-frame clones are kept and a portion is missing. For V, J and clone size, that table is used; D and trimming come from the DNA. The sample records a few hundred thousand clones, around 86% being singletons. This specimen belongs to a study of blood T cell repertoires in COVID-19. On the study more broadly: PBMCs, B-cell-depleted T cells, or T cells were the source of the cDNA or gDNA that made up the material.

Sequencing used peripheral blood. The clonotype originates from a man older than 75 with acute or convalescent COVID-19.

In nucleotides, the CDR3 is TGTGCCAGCAGTTCCCGGACAGGGGGCTTCTATGGCTACACCTTC. Protein product: CASSSRTGGFYGYTF. The J gene is TRBJ1-2, the V gene TRBV28, with 11 bases matching TRBD1. Trimming took 4 bases from V and 4 from J; bases not matched to a gene: 5. The CDR3 runs 15 residues. Per the germline V gene, CDR1 is MDHEN and CDR2 is SYDVKM.